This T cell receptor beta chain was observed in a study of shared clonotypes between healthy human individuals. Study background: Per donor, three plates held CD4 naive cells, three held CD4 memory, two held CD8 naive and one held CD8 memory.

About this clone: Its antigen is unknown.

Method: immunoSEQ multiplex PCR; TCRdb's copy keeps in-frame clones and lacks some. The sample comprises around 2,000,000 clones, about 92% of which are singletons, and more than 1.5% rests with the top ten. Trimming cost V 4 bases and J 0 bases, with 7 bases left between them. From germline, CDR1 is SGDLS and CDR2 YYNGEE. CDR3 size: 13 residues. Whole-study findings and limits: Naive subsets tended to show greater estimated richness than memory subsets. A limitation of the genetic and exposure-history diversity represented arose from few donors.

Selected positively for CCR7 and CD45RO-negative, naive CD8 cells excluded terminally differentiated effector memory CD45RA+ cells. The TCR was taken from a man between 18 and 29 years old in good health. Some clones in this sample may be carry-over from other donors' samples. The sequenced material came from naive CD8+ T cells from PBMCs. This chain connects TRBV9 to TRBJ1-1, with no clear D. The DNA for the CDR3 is TGTGCCAGCAGCTCCGGTATGAACACTGAAGCTTTCTTT. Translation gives CASSSGMNTEAFF.